Listed here are 16 T cell receptor beta chains from one sample, sequenced in a study of blood T cells in healthy people across ages. For the second PCR, which ran for about 7 to 11 cycles, a sample-barcoded 5' primer and a J-beta primer mix were used. TCRdb reanalysed the 5' RACE reads using MiXCR and keeps one entry per CDR3 protein. The sample shows 750,000 to 950,000 distinct CDR3 sequences, approximately 53% of them seen only once. Material: blood. These receptors all stem from a man older than 75 in good health.

This clonotype was counted only a few times. The V call is TRBV29-1, the J call TRBJ2-4; 8 nucleotides line up with TRBD1. With 6 bases clipped from V and 0 bases from J, the junction kept 10 bases outside the gene matches. The CDR3 contains 16 residues. CDR1 and CDR2 (germline): SQVTM, ANQGSEA. The CDR3: CSVQSRDRLAKNIQYF. The CDR3 DNA sequence: TGCAGCGTGCAATCCCGGGACAGGTTAGCCAAAAACATTCAGTACTTC.

This chain uses TRBV12-3 or TRBV12-4 with TRBJ2-1, with TRBD2 identical over 12 bases. This CDR3 has 16 residues. Trimming removed 6 bases from V and 5 bases from J; junction bases left unmatched: 8. CDR3 coding DNA: TGTGCCAGCAGCCTACTAGCGGGAGGACTGGACAATGAGCAGTTCTTC. Protein: CASSLLAGGLDNEQFF.

The genes are TRBV21-1 and TRBJ2-3; TRBD1 is taken as the D call from the table, unchecked against the DNA. TRBV21-1 is termed a pseudogene. This CDR3 region has 17 residues. The CDR3 spells CASSALTGGSFTDTQYF. The CDR3 region has the DNA TGTGCCAGCAGCGCATTGACAGGGGGTTCCTTCACAGATACGCAGTATTTT.

This chain uses TRBV14 with TRBJ2-5; no clear D. The DNA end is a closer match to TRBJ2-1, so the J assignment may be wrong. Germline V gene data show CDR1 as SGHDN and CDR2 as FVKESK. The CDR3 spans 16 residues. The CDR3 reads CASSQALGSIQETQFF. For the CDR3, the DNA is TGTGCCAGCAGCCAAGCCCTAGGCAGTATACAAGAGACCCAGTTCTTC.

The V call is TRBV7-2, the J call TRBJ2-5; 7 bases are shared with TRBD2. Trimming removed 1 base from V and 2 bases from J; junction bases left unmatched: 4. Per the germline V gene, CDR1 is SGHTA and CDR2 is FQGNSA. The CDR3 sequence is 15 residues long. The CDR3 nucleotides are TGTGCCAGCAGCTTAGACGGGAGGTCACAAGAGACCCAGTACTTC. Protein product: CASSLDGRSQETQYF.

The J gene is TRBJ1-2, the V gene TRBV16, with 7 bases aligning to TRBD1. The CDR3 extends over 13 amino acids. Germline trimming cut 3 bases from V and 4 bases from J; bases unmatched to any gene: 2. CDR1 and CDR2 (germline): KGHSY, FQNENV. The DNA of the CDR3 is TGTGCCAGCAGCCAGGACAGGTCCTATGGCTACACCTTC. Its protein product is CASSQDRSYGYTF.

The chain uses TRBV21-1 and TRBJ2-7. TRBV21-1 is a pseudogene segment. The CDR3 contains 16 residues. The CDR3 protein is CASSKVILRQSYEQYF. In nucleotides, the CDR3 is TGTGCCAGCAGCAAAGTGATACTCCGTCAATCCTACGAGCAGTACTTC.

The sample holds many counts of this clonotype. The chain employs TRBV5-1 and TRBJ2-1; 7 positions match TRBD1. CDR1 and CDR2 (germline): SGHRS, YFSETQ. This CDR3 comprises 15 residues. The junction had 7 bases not matched to a gene; V was cut back by 3 bases and J by 4 bases. The CDR3 DNA follows: TGCGCCAGCAGCTCGTCCGGGACAGATTACAATGAGCAGTTCTTC. This sequence encodes CASSSSGTDYNEQFF. Full variable domain (missing parts from reference TRBV5-1 and TRBJ2-1): KAGVTQTPRYLIKTRGQQVTLSCSPISGHRSVSWYQQTPGQGLQFLFEYFSETQRNKGNFPGRFSGRQFSNSRSEMNVSTLELGDSALYLCASSSSGTDYNEQFFGPGTRLTVL.

CDR3 sequence: CASSTSGTYSYEQYF. DNA of the CDR3: TGCGCCAGCAGCACGTCCGGGACTTACTCCTACGAGCAGTACTTC. The chain employs TRBV5-1 and TRBJ2-7; tentatively, D is TRBD2 (6 bases). The V end lost 4 bases, the J end lost 0 bases, and 14 bases lay between the germline ends. The CDR3 extends over 15 amino acids. CDR1 SGHRS and CDR2 YFSETQ come from the germline V gene. Drawing the rest from reference TRBV5-1 and TRBJ2-7, the complete variable domain is KAGVTQTPRYLIKTRGQQVTLSCSPISGHRSVSWYQQTPGQGLQFLFEYFSETQRNKGNFPGRFSGRQFSNSRSEMNVSTLELGDSALYLCASSTSGTYSYEQYFGPGTRLTVT.

The V call is TRBV2, the J call TRBJ2-7; 9 bases fit TRBD1. The ends lost 6 bases at V and 2 bases at J; junction bases unmatched: 5. Germline V gene sequence: CDR1 SNHLY, CDR2 FYNNEI. There are 14 residues in the CDR3. In nucleotides, the CDR3 is TGTGCCAGCAGCGGGGACAGGGTTGCCTACGAGCAGTACTTC. Residues: CASSGDRVAYEQYF.

This clonotype has a handful of counts. The J gene is TRBJ2-7, the V gene TRBV5-1; the match to TRBD2 covers 11 bases. Looked up from germline, CDR1 is SGHRS and CDR2 is YFSETQ. The V segment lost 1 base and the J segment 3 bases; nucleotides outside the gene matches: 12. This CDR3 has 18 residues. In DNA form, the CDR3 reads TGCGCCAGCAGCTTGTTACTAGCGGGAGCCAAAGGGGACTACGAGCAGTACTTC. It specifies CASSLLLAGAKGDYEQYF. Looking up the rest from reference TRBV5-1 and TRBJ2-7 gives the full variable domain: KAGVTQTPRYLIKTRGQQVTLSCSPISGHRSVSWYQQTPGQGLQFLFEYFSETQRNKGNFPGRFSGRQFSNSRSEMNVSTLELGDSALYLCASSLLLAGAKGDYEQYFGPGTRLTVT.

Points on this clonotype: Germline and junction disagree at one end, which may indicate a read error. The V gene is TRBV29-1, the J gene TRBJ1-2; 7 bases fit TRBD1. Looked up from germline, CDR1 is SQVTM and CDR2 is ANQGSEA. The CDR3 has 13 amino acids. The CDR3 sequence: CSVTGTANCGYTF. The CDR3 DNA follows: TGCAGCGTTACAGGGACAGCTAACTGTGGCTACACCTTC.

This clonotype was recorded a few times. The rearrangement joins TRBV4-2 to TRBJ1-2; D gene uncertain. Trimming cost V 1 base and J 8 bases, with 5 bases left between them. The CDR3 contains 11 residues. From germline, CDR1 is LGHNA and CDR2 YNFKEQ. The CDR3, as DNA: TGTGCCAGCAGCCAAGGACGGGGCTACACCTTC. Translating gives CASSQGRGYTF.

A few counts support this clonotype. This chain connects TRBV28 to TRBJ1-4, with 8 bases aligning to TRBD1. In germline, CDR1 is MDHEN, CDR2 SYDVKM. The CDR3 covers 15 residues. V lost 5 bases, J lost 7 bases, and 9 bases stayed unmatched. CDR3 sequence (DNA): TGTGCCAGCAGTCCCCGGACAGGGCTCTTTGAAAAACTGTTTTTT. Protein: CASSPRTGLFEKLFF.

Of note for this clonotype: A much more abundant neighbour one base away suggests this may be a read error. The CDR3 sequence: CASSHSGTKQYF. The CDR3 DNA reads TGTGCCAGCAGTCACTCTGGGACAAAGCAGTACTTC. The gene calls are TRBV6-5 and TRBJ2-4; maybe TRBD1 (6 bases). Germline-derived CDR1 and CDR2 are MNHEY and SVGAGI. This CDR3 spans 12 amino acids.

This clonotype was counted a few times. The chain is built from TRBV27 and TRBJ1-1; weak D call: TRBD1 (6 bases). Trimming left V 3 bases short and J 1 base short, with 18 bases between. Germline V gene lookup returns CDR1 MNHEY and CDR2 SMNVEV (reference sequence). This CDR3 region has 17 residues. CDR3 region: CASSFFGPGHSNTEAFF. Written as DNA, the CDR3 is TGTGCCAGCAGTTTTTTTGGACCGGGACATTCGAACACTGAAGCTTTCTTT.